A single T cell receptor beta chain is shown here with its context. This specimen belongs to a study of OX40 agonist ivuxolimab in advanced cancers. Clones were sequenced by immunoSEQ multiplex PCR, and TCRdb holds only the in-frame ones, with some missing. In the table there are tens of thousands of clones, approximately 92% of which are singletons. The germline V gene has CDR1 MNHEY and CDR2 SMNVEV (reference sequence). The CDR3 has 16 residues. The V segment lost 3 bases and the J segment 3 bases; nucleotides outside the gene matches: 5. V gene TRBV27 combines with J gene TRBJ2-1; 10 positions match TRBD2. The sequenced sample was CD4+ or CD8+ T cells sorted from blood, obtained in a trial of the OX40 agonist ivuxolimab. The clonotype originates from an adult with an advanced solid tumor such as melanoma, head and neck, liver or kidney cancer. The CDR3 spells CASSFLTSGNYNEQFF. CDR3 nucleotides: TGTGCCAGCAGTTTCCTCACTAGCGGGAACTACAATGAGCAGTTCTTC.